This note documents a single T cell receptor beta chain sequence. The sample holds a few counts of this clone. The target of this receptor is not known. No much larger clone exists at a distance of one base, and base qualities are not known. The sample is drawn from a study of T cell repertoires in chronic hepatitis B (dated by TCRdb to between 2018 and 2021). Preparation of the library involved the immunoSEQ multiplex PCR assay. What TCRdb holds here is the immuneACCESS table cut down to in-frame rearrangements. Part of the clones is not present; checked against another copy, under half of the missing clones reflect an unresolved V gene, and the others are unexplained. The sample table contains some 600 clones; only one count was recorded for 78% of them. The biggest ten clones account for 18% of the sample. The CDR1 and CDR2 encoded by the germline V gene (reference sequence) are SEHNR and FQNEAQ. Relative to germline, V is 5 bases shorter and J is 2 bases shorter, with 10 bases between their ends. Taken from cysteine to phenylalanine, the CDR3 has 14 residues. Of all the DNA, just the CDR3 is kept, 42 bases in frame from base 1.

This receptor chain uses TRBV7-9 and TRBJ1-5; too little of a D gene remains to name it. Specimen: total CD8+ T cells from PBMCs. This TCR came from a human donor with chronic hepatitis B virus infection. The bases are TGTGCCAGCAGCCCCCAACTGGGCAATCAGCCCCAGCATTTT. Its product reads: CASSPQLGNQPQHF.